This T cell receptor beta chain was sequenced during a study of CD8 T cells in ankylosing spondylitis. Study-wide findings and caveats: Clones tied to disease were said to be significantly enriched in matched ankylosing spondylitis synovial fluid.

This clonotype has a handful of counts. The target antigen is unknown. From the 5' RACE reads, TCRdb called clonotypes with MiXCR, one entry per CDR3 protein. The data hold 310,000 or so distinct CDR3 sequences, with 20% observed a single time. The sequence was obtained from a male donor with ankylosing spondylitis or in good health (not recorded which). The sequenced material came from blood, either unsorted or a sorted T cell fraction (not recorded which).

The CDR3, as DNA: TGCAGTGCCCCGACCCCTAGCGTGGCGGAGACCCAGTACTTC. Translating it yields CSAPTPSVAETQYF. V is TRBV20-1 and J is TRBJ2-5; the D gene is possibly TRBD2 (6 bases). V was shortened by 6 bases and J by 5 bases, with 19 bases between the two germline ends. The CDR3 has 14 residues. CDR1 is DFQATT and CDR2 is SNEGSKA in the germline V gene (reference sequence).